The rows below give T cell receptor beta chains drawn from one sample of a study of shared clonotypes between healthy human individuals. Assay used: immunoSEQ multiplex PCR; TCRdb lists only in-frame clones, some missing. Of 2,500,000 or so clones in the sample, around 90% were seen once. The source material was naive CD4+ T cells sorted from blood. These receptors came from a man aged 18-30 years in good health. The CDR3 runs from the conserved cysteine through the conserved F or W. Each record gives: J gene, D gene, V gene, clone size, CDR3 protein, CDR3 DNA. A D gene is named only where the DNA matches it firmly. The size field is filled for only some rows; it gives once, few, many or a size class.

TRBJ1-5,.,TRBV19,.,CASSSLGTGNQPQHF,TGTGCCAGTAGTTCCCTGGGGACGGGCAATCAGCCCCAGCATTTT
TRBJ2-2,.,TRBV7-7,.,CASSRTANTGELFF,TGTGCTAGCAGCCGGACAGCGAACACCGGGGAGCTGTTTTTT
TRBJ1-2,TRBD1,TRBV5-6,.,CASSRDRGLDGYTF,TGTGCCAGCAGCCGTGACAGGGGGCTAGATGGCTACACCTTC
TRBJ2-2,.,TRBV19,once,CASWKGTTGELFF,TGTGCCAGTTGGAAGGGGACCACCGGGGAGCTGTTTTTT
TRBJ1-1,.,TRBV9,.,CASSPLGTEAFF,TGTGCCAGCAGCCCACTGGGGACTGAAGCTTTCTTT
TRBJ2-5,.,TRBV7-9,.,CASSFGGAQETQYF,TGTGCCAGCAGCTTTGGGGGTGCTCAAGAGACCCAGTACTTC
TRBJ2-7,TRBD2,TRBV30,.,CAWSVGRVQGWAYEQYF,TGTGCCTGGAGTGTAGGGAGGGTGCAGGGATGGGCCTACGAGCAGTACTTC
TRBJ1-1,TRBD1,TRBV2,.,CANTGQRNTEAFF,TGTGCCAACACGGGACAGAGGAACACTGAAGCTTTCTTT
TRBJ2-5,.,TRBV6-1,.,CASSHGTLGYQYF,TGTGCCAGCAGTCATGGGACTTTGGGGTACCAGTACTTC
TRBJ2-3,TRBD2,TRBV7-6,.,CASSLILAIDTQYF,TGTGCCAGCAGCTTGATACTAGCGATAGATACGCAGTATTTT
TRBJ1-1,.,TRBV6-6,.,CASSYHTLGTEAFF,TGTGCCAGCAGTTATCACACCTTGGGGACTGAAGCTTTCTTT
TRBJ2-5,TRBD2,TRBV7-7,.,CASSAGGLGTQYF,TGTGCTAGCAGCGCGGGGGGGCTGGGGACCCAGTACTTC
TRBJ1-4,.,TRBV7-8,.,CASSFGGAIAEKLFF,TGTGCCAGCAGCTTTGGGGGGGCCATCGCTGAAAAACTGTTTTTT
TRBJ1-1,.,TRBV15,once,CATSRQTANTEAFF,TGTGCCACCAGCAGGCAGACAGCGAACACTGAAGCTTTCTTT
TRBJ2-7,TRBD1,TRBV19,.,CASGGTVAREQYF,TGTGCCAGTGGTGGGACAGTGGCACGGGAGCAGTACTTC
TRBJ2-5,.,TRBV19,once,CASSILAGGETQYF,TGTGCCAGTAGTATTCTAGCTGGCGGGGAGACCCAGTACTTC
TRBJ1-1,.,TRBV10-1,.,CASSARRNTEAFF,TGCGCCAGCAGTGCTAGGAGGAACACTGAAGCTTTCTTT
TRBJ1-2,.,TRBV6-5,.,CASSTGRLYGYTF,TGTGCCAGCAGTACCGGACGGCTATATGGCTACACCTTC
TRBJ2-1,TRBD2,TRBV4-3,.,CASSPGLASDEQFF,TGCGCCAGCAGCCCTGGACTAGCTAGCGATGAGCAGTTCTTC
TRBJ2-7,.,TRBV6-5,.,CASRGTGSYEQYF,TGTGCCAGCAGGGGGACGGGGAGCTACGAGCAGTACTTC
TRBJ2-7,TRBD2,TRBV28,.,CASSPGTTYEQYF,TGTGCCAGCAGTCCAGGGACTACCTACGAGCAGTACTTC
TRBJ1-1,.,TRBV10-3,few,CAISEYREGTEAFF,TGTGCCATCAGTGAATACAGGGAGGGCACTGAAGCTTTCTTT
TRBJ2-1,TRBD2,TRBV28,.,CASSLPGTSGRNEQFF,TGTGCCAGCAGTTTGCCCGGGACTAGCGGGAGAAATGAGCAGTTCTTC
TRBJ1-3,.,TRBV2,.,CASSEKGTGNTIYF,TGTGCCAGCAGTGAAAAGGGTACGGGAAACACCATATATTTT
TRBJ2-7,.,TRBV7-2,.,CASSLEGSVYEQYF,TGTGCCAGCAGCTTAGAAGGGTCGGTCTACGAGCAGTACTTC
TRBJ1-1,TRBD1,TRBV28,.,CASSPGDSPNTEAFF,TGTGCCAGCAGTCCCGGGGACAGCCCGAACACTGAAGCTTTCTTT
TRBJ2-7,.,TRBV5-6,once,CASRDKFQPPYEQYF,TGTGCCAGCAGGGATAAGTTCCAACCCCCCTACGAGCAGTACTTC
TRBJ2-5,.,TRBV18,.,CASSGNREETQYF,TGTGCCAGCTCAGGAAATCGGGAAGAGACCCAGTACTTC
TRBJ2-3,TRBD2,TRBV2,.,CASTGGGSISTDTQYF,TGTGCCAGCACGGGGGGGGGCAGCATCAGCACAGATACGCAGTATTTT
TRBJ2-3,TRBD1,TRBV5-1,.,CASSTGQAGTDTQYF,TGCGCCAGCAGCACGGGACAGGCCGGCACAGATACGCAGTATTTT
TRBJ2-3,.,TRBV30,.,CAWSGPGTNTDTQYF,TGTGCCTGGAGTGGTCCGGGAACGAACACAGATACGCAGTATTTT
TRBJ1-5,.,TRBV7-8,.,CASSHMGSHQPQHF,TGTGCCAGCAGCCACATGGGCTCTCATCAGCCCCAGCATTTT
TRBJ2-7,.,TRBV18,once,CASSPPAGVREQYF,TGTGCCAGCTCACCCCCCGCCGGCGTTCGCGAGCAGTACTTC
TRBJ2-5,TRBD2,TRBV28,.,CASRAGGIQETQYF,TGTGCCAGCAGAGCGGGGGGGATCCAAGAGACCCAGTACTTC
TRBJ1-5,.,TRBV19,.,CASTSTQAGRSNQPQHF,TGTGCCAGTACCTCGACTCAAGCAGGGAGAAGCAATCAGCCCCAGCATTTT
TRBJ1-2,.,TRBV28,.,CASSLPVNYGYTF,TGTGCCAGCAGTTTACCGGTAAACTATGGCTACACCTTC
TRBJ2-1,TRBD1,TRBV29-1,.,CSVEDRDRRLGEQFF,TGCAGCGTTGAAGACCGGGACAGGAGATTAGGTGAGCAGTTCTTC
TRBJ1-5,.,TRBV6-1,once,CASRDVGGLGRPQHF,TGTGCCAGCAGGGACGTCGGGGGACTTGGGCGGCCCCAGCATTTT
TRBJ2-7,.,TRBV27,few,CASRTRDSDYEQYF,TGTGCCAGCCGCACCCGGGACTCAGACTACGAGCAGTACTTC
TRBJ2-2,TRBD2,TRBV27,.,CASSPSPGGAYTGELFF,TGTGCCAGCAGTCCGTCCCCGGGGGGGGCATATACCGGGGAGCTGTTTTTT
TRBJ2-1,TRBD2,TRBV9,once,CASSVEREGPVF,TGTGCCAGCAGCGTAGAACGGGAGGGCCCCGTCTTC
TRBJ2-2,TRBD1,TRBV27,.,CASSLDRETAGELFF,TGTGCCAGCAGCCTCGACAGGGAAACGGCCGGGGAGCTGTTTTTT
TRBJ2-2,TRBD2,TRBV27,.,CASRIGMTSGTNTGELFF,TGTGCCAGCAGGATAGGGATGACTAGCGGGACCAACACCGGGGAGCTGTTTTTT
TRBJ1-5,.,TRBV21-1,.,CASSKVRVPGGNQPQHF,TGTGCCAGCAGCAAAGTTCGGGTCCCCGGTGGCAATCAGCCCCAGCATTTT
TRBJ2-5,.,TRBV5-6,.,CASSWYQETQYF,TGTGCCAGCAGCTGGTATCAAGAGACCCAGTACTTC